This T cell receptor beta chain was documented in a study of T cell responses to AZD1222 COVID-19 vaccine. The study's findings and limits: Mapped onto spike, vaccine-associated CD4 TCRs spanned it and were dominant at 160-218 and 743-854.

The CDR3 length is 13 residues. CDR1 MNHEY and CDR2 SVGAGI come from the germline V gene. V gave up 4 bases and J gave up 7 bases; unmatched junction bases: 6. As regards this clone: Its target is unknown.

Profiling relied on immunoSEQ multiplex PCR, and the TCRdb table lists in-frame clones only, not all of them. The data show 120,000 to 150,000 clones, 85% to 90% seen once. V usage is TRBV6-5 and J usage is TRBJ1-2; 7 bases agree with TRBD1. The TCR originated in an adult who received the AZD1222 COVID-19 vaccine. Sample: peripheral blood, taken 28 days after the second AZD1222 dose. This CDR3 reads CASSLKGAGGYTF. CDR3 nucleotide sequence: TGTGCCAGCAGTTTAAAGGGGGCTGGTGGCTACACCTTC.